Reported below is one TCR beta chain. The antigen is unknown. The entry originates in a study of T cell responses to AZD1222 COVID-19 vaccine. The table came from immunoSEQ multiplex PCR; TCRdb's copy has only in-frame clones and leaves some out. The sample lists approximately 210,000 clones; about nine tenths were seen once. General observations from the study: With two AZD1222 doses given, Spike-specific TCR breadth and depth both rose. Females made up more of the donors, who were largely white British, and clonal diversity may have come out too low. At study baseline, merely five or six AZD1222 recipients were seropositive.

The CDR3 loop spans 12 amino acids. CDR1 is SGHVS, CDR2 FQNEAQ, per germline. V shed 5 bases and J shed 5 bases, with 7 bases lying between them. The sequenced sample was peripheral blood, obtained 28 days after the second AZD1222 dose. The chain employs TRBV7-8 and TRBJ2-1; tentative D call: TRBD2 (5 bases). The source of this sequence is an adult who received the AZD1222 COVID-19 vaccine. CDR3 sequence: CASSPGDNEQFF. The CDR3 DNA is TGTGCCAGCAGCCCCGGGGACAATGAGCAGTTCTTC.